Sequencing of this T cell receptor (beta chain) was carried out in a study of blood T cells in healthy people across ages. Primers used in a second PCR of roughly 7 to 12 cycles were a sample-barcoded 5' primer and a J-beta primer mix. Every cDNA molecule carried a tag from a template-switch adaptor bearing 12 random nucleotides. TCRdb re-derived calls from the 5' RACE reads in MiXCR, one entry per CDR3 protein. The sample records hundreds of thousands of distinct CDR3 sequences, approximately 52% being singletons. At least ten counts were recorded for this clonotype. This CDR3 comprises 14 residues. Trimming left V 0 bases short and J 2 bases short, with 5 bases between. Germline V gene lookup returns CDR1 ENHRY and CDR2 SYGVKD.

The genes are TRBV10-3 and TRBJ1-5, with D unresolved. The sequenced sample was blood. The sequence derives from a woman older than 75 in good health. CDR3 residues: CAISESSGNQPQHF. The CDR3 bases are TGTGCCATCAGTGAGTCAAGTGGCAATCAGCCCCAGCATTTT.